Below are 31 T cell receptor beta chains sequenced from a single sample in a study of blood T cell repertoires in COVID-19. Assay used: immunoSEQ multiplex PCR; TCRdb lists only in-frame clones, some missing. In the table there are about 190,000 clones, roughly 86% of which are singletons. The specimen sequenced was peripheral blood. The receptors come from a woman in her 70s with active or convalescent COVID-19.

The rearrangement links TRBV11-2 to TRBJ2-1; 10 positions match TRBD2. Per the germline V gene, CDR1 is SGHAT and CDR2 is FQNNGV. CDR3 length: 16 residues. V shed 4 bases and J 2 bases; nucleotides not matched to a gene: 5. Here the CDR3 DNA reads TGTGCCAGCAGCTCTCTAGCGGGAGTCCCCTACAATGAGCAGTTCTTC. Its translation: CASSSLAGVPYNEQFF.

The chain has TRBV19 and TRBJ2-7, with 7 bases aligning to TRBD1. Germline V gene lookup returns CDR1 LNHDA and CDR2 SQIVND (reference sequence). The CDR3 consists of 15 residues. V gave up 4 bases and J gave up 2 bases; unmatched junction bases: 8. CDR3 residues: CASSNTGTATYEQYF. CDR3 sequence (DNA): TGTGCCAGTAGTAACACCGGGACAGCGACCTACGAGCAGTACTTC. Full variable domain (missing parts from reference TRBV19 and TRBJ2-7): DGGITQSPKYLFRKEGQNVTLSCEQNLNHDAMYWYRQDPGQGLRLIYYSQIVNDFQKGDIAEGYSVSREKKESFPLTVTSAQKNPTAFYLCASSNTGTATYEQYFGPGTRLTVT.

The J gene is TRBJ2-1, the V gene TRBV5-1; 9 bases match TRBD2. The junction had 14 bases not matched to a gene; V was cut back by 0 bases and J by 10 bases. Germline V gene data show CDR1 as SGHRS and CDR2 as YFSETQ. This CDR3 region has 17 residues. The CDR3 coding sequence is TGCGCCAGCAGCTTGGGTATGGGCGGGAGGGCCTCAGGCGAGCAGTTCTTC. It encodes CASSLGMGGRASGEQFF.

The chain has TRBV24-1 and TRBJ2-7; TRBD1 is a possible D gene (5 bases). CDR1 KGHDR and CDR2 SFDVKD come from the germline V gene. Trimming took off 0 bases at V and 3 bases at J, with 14 bases between the two ends. The CDR3 consists of 16 residues. DNA of the CDR3: TGTGCCACCAGTGATTTGCAGGGCAGGTTCCACTACGAGCAGTACTTC. Encoded protein: CATSDLQGRFHYEQYF.

The V gene is TRBV4-2, the J gene TRBJ2-6; D perhaps matches TRBD1 (5 bases). In germline, CDR1 is LGHNA, CDR2 YNFKEQ. Trimming shortened V by 4 bases and J by 0 bases, and 16 bases separated the two germline ends. The CDR3 loop spans 18 amino acids. The DNA for the CDR3 is TGTGCCAGCAGCCCCCTGCTTGGTGGGGCCTCTGGGGCCAACGTCCTGACTTTC. This codes for CASSPLLGGASGANVLTF.

The rearrangement joins TRBV5-4 to TRBJ1-6; D might be TRBD1 (6 bases). CDR1 and CDR2 from the germline V gene are SGHNT and YYREEE (reference sequence). The CDR3 sequence is 16 residues long. Between the trimmed V and J ends, which lost 1 base and 7 bases, there was a span of 15 bases. The CDR3 loop reads CASSLRGGQPNSPLHF. The CDR3 DNA reads TGTGCCAGCAGCTTGAGGGGGGGTCAGCCAAATTCACCCCTCCACTTT. The full variable domain, in which reference TRBV5-4 and TRBJ1-6 provide the parts outside the CDR3, is ETGVTQSPTHLIKTRGQQVTLRCSSQSGHNTVSWYQQALGQGPQFIFQYYREEENGRGNFPPRFSGLQFPNYSSELNVNALELDDSALYLCASSLRGGQPNSPLHFGNGTRLTVT.

The chain couples TRBV15 to TRBJ2-1; D is unclear. The CDR3 loop spans 15 amino acids. V was pared by 0 bases and J by 1 base, with 7 bases between. Germline CDR1 LNHNV, CDR2 YYDKDF (reference sequence). CDR3 sequence (DNA): TGTGCCACCAGCAGAGAACGCGGATCCTACAATGAGCAGTTCTTC. This gives the protein CATSRERGSYNEQFF.

This clone was seen once. This chain links TRBV6-5 with TRBJ2-7, with D maybe TRBD1 (5 bases). V lost 6 bases to trimming and J lost 2 bases, with 8 bases between them. CDR3 length: 12 amino acids. Germline V gene data show CDR1 as MNHEY and CDR2 as SVGAGI. The CDR3 bases are TGTGCCAGCAGCAGGGTCCCCTACGAGCAGTACTTC. This codes for CASSRVPYEQYF.

The rearrangement uses TRBV21-1 and TRBJ2-5; the table calls TRBD1, which could not be checked here. TRBV21-1 is given as a pseudogene. The CDR3 spans 11 residues. Here the CDR3 DNA reads TGTGCCAGCAGCCCTGCAGGGACCCAGTACTTC. Translating gives CASSPAGTQYF.

This clone was picked up a small number of times. V and J are TRBV29-1 and TRBJ2-2; TRBD2 matches 10 bases. The CDR3 sequence is 15 residues long. Germline CDR1 and CDR2: SQVTM and ANQGSEA. Germline trimming cut 6 bases from V and 3 bases from J; bases unmatched to any gene: 7. The CDR3 is CSVSPGLAYTGELFF. The CDR3 nucleotides are TGCAGCGTGAGTCCGGGACTAGCGTACACCGGGGAGCTGTTTTTT.

The chain joins TRBV7-3 to TRBJ2-5, with D possibly matching TRBD1 (6 bases). This CDR3 is built from 13 residues. Trimming took 5 bases from V and 3 from J, leaving 10 bases between them. CDR1 SGHTA and CDR2 FQGTGA come from the germline V gene. For the CDR3, the DNA is TGTGCCAGCAGCCCGGGACAAGAAGAGACCCAGTACTTC. It codes for CASSPGQEETQYF.

V gene TRBV7-3 combines with J gene TRBJ2-7; D not resolved. The CDR3 spans 16 residues. Trimming took off 5 bases at V and 0 bases at J, with 17 bases between the two ends. Per germline, CDR1 SGHTA and CDR2 FQGTGA. The CDR3 protein is CASSKPSRRSSYEQYF. As DNA, the CDR3 is TGTGCCAGCAGCAAACCTTCCCGGAGAAGCTCCTACGAGCAGTACTTC.

In this sample, this clone turned up a few times. The rearrangement joins TRBV6-5 to TRBJ1-4; a weak D match, TRBD1 (5 bases). The length of the CDR3 is 14 residues. Germline V gene data show CDR1 as MNHEY and CDR2 as SVGAGI. V was clipped by 5 bases and J by 8 bases, with 15 bases between them. The CDR3 spells CASSPSGWGEKLFF. CDR3 coding DNA: TGTGCCAGCAGTCCCTCTGGCTGGGGCGAAAAACTGTTTTTT.

The chain links TRBV29-1 to TRBJ2-4, with TRBD1 matching 8 bases. Trimming removed 5 bases from V and 5 bases from J; junction bases left unmatched: 8. This CDR3 has 14 amino acids. Germline CDR1 reads SQVTM; CDR2 reads ANQGSEA. The CDR3 region is CSVNSGTGQNIQYF. CDR3 DNA: TGCAGCGTTAATTCCGGGACAGGCCAAAACATTCAGTACTTC.

This chain links TRBV19 with TRBJ2-1; TRBD2 aligns across 10 bases. Germline trimming cut 10 bases from V and 4 bases from J; bases unmatched to any gene: 4. In germline, CDR1 is LNHDA, CDR2 SQIVND (reference sequence). CDR3 length: 13 amino acids. DNA for the CDR3: TGTGCCACCCGGACTAGCGGATACAATGAGCAGTTCTTC. As protein: CATRTSGYNEQFF.

The rearrangement uses TRBV18 and TRBJ1-4; D ambiguous. Germline V gene data show CDR1 as KGHSH and CDR2 as LQKENI. Trimming took off 3 bases at V and 7 bases at J, with 6 bases between the two ends. CDR3 size: 12 residues. The CDR3 region is CASSPAGEKLFF. DNA of the CDR3: TGTGCCAGCTCACCGGCGGGTGAAAAACTGTTTTTT.

The V and J genes are TRBV5-1 and TRBJ1-1, with D uncertain. CDR1 is SGHRS, CDR2 YFSETQ, per germline. Trimming took 2 bases from V and 1 from J, leaving 12 bases between them. This CDR3 is 15 amino acids long. The CDR3 is CASSLGGYANTEAFF. Here the CDR3 DNA reads TGCGCCAGCAGCTTAGGAGGGTATGCGAACACTGAAGCTTTCTTT. Variable domain in full (rest from reference TRBV5-1 and TRBJ1-1): KAGVTQTPRYLIKTRGQQVTLSCSPISGHRSVSWYQQTPGQGLQFLFEYFSETQRNKGNFPGRFSGRQFSNSRSEMNVSTLELGDSALYLCASSLGGYANTEAFFGQGTRLTVV.

This clone was counted a few times. The CDR3 reads CASSSDRAGAADTQYF. The DNA for the CDR3 is TGTGCCAGTAGTTCCGACCGAGCGGGAGCTGCAGATACGCAGTATTTT. The gene calls are TRBV19 and TRBJ2-3; 8 nucleotides agree with TRBD2. CDR1 and CDR2 (germline): LNHDA, SQIVND (reference sequence). Germline trimming cut 5 bases from V and 4 bases from J; bases unmatched to any gene: 11. The CDR3 covers 16 residues.

This chain connects TRBV24-1 to TRBJ2-7; D remains ambiguous. V was trimmed by 3 bases and J by 2 bases, leaving 7 bases between them. Germline CDR1 and CDR2: KGHDR and SFDVKD. This CDR3 has 13 amino acids. CDR3 nucleotides: TGTGCCACCAGTGATCCAAACACCTACGAGCAGTACTTC. Translating gives CATSDPNTYEQYF.

The chain carries TRBV28 and TRBJ1-6; TRBD1 matches 7 bases. CDR1 and CDR2 from the germline V gene are MDHEN and SYDVKM. The CDR3 is made up of 15 amino acids. J gave up 7 bases and V 4 bases, and 7 bases lay outside the gene matches. In DNA form, the CDR3 reads TGTGCCAGCAGTTACCGGGACAGTCCAAATTCACCCCTCCACTTT. Amino acids: CASSYRDSPNSPLHF.

V gene TRBV23-1 combines with J gene TRBJ2-7; 9 nucleotides match TRBD2. TRBV23-1 is classed as an ORF, of uncertain function. The CDR3 sequence is 19 residues long. The V and J ends lost 4 bases and 4 bases, in that order; junction bases with no gene match: 20. DNA of the CDR3: TGCGCCAGCAGTCTACCTCCGGGACTAGCTACACTACCTATTTACGAGCAGTACTTC. Amino acid sequence: CASSLPPGLATLPIYEQYF.

The chain recombines TRBV19 with TRBJ2-3; 8 nucleotides agree with TRBD1. The CDR3 is made up of 16 amino acids. V dropped 9 bases and J dropped 3; count of bases not matched to a gene: 14. Germline CDR1 and CDR2: LNHDA and SQIVND (reference sequence). The CDR3 region is CARSGGASDRTDTQYF. CDR3 coding DNA: TGTGCCAGGTCAGGGGGCGCCTCGGACCGGACAGATACGCAGTATTTT. The full variable domain, its missing parts supplied by reference TRBV19 and TRBJ2-3, is DGGITQSPKYLFRKEGQNVTLSCEQNLNHDAMYWYRQDPGQGLRLIYYSQIVNDFQKGDIAEGYSVSREKKESFPLTVTSAQKNPTAFYLCARSGGASDRTDTQYFGPGTRLTVL.

V is TRBV27 and J is TRBJ2-5; TRBD1 aligns across 9 bases. V lost 5 bases and J lost 7; bases outside the gene matches: 8. The V gene's germline CDR1 is MNHEY and CDR2 SMNVEV (reference sequence). CDR3 length equals 14 residues. The CDR3 bases are TGTGCCAGCAGTGCCGGACAGGGGCAAAGGACCCAGTACTTC. This codes for CASSAGQGQRTQYF.

This chain joins TRBV19 and TRBJ1-2, with D maybe TRBD1 (5 bases). V lost 7 bases and J lost 9, with 9 bases in between. The CDR3 is 10 amino acids. Germline CDR1 reads LNHDA; CDR2 reads SQIVND (reference sequence). The CDR3 bases are TGTGCCAGTAAGGCAGGGCGCTACACCTTC. It is translated as CASKAGRYTF.

This chain joins TRBV4-1 and TRBJ2-3, with 7 bases fitting TRBD1. V lost 4 bases, J lost 2 bases, and 12 bases stayed unmatched. This CDR3 region has 17 residues. The V gene's germline CDR1 is MGHRA and CDR2 YSYEKL. The CDR3 reads CASSPFYRDRPTDTQYF. Here the CDR3 DNA reads TGCGCCAGCAGCCCTTTTTACCGGGACAGACCCACAGATACGCAGTATTTT.

The chain employs TRBV28 and TRBJ2-7; TRBD2 matches at 9 bases. Germline loops: CDR1 MDHEN, CDR2 SYDVKM. V was pared by 1 base and J by 4 bases, with 2 bases of the junction left unmatched. This CDR3 has 14 amino acids. CDR3 nucleotides: TGTGCCAGCAGTTTATTAGCGGGAGTGTACGAGCAGTACTTC. Protein product: CASSLLAGVYEQYF.

This clone was detected once. The genes are TRBV5-1 and TRBJ2-3; 7 bases are shared with TRBD2. The CDR3 is 18 amino acids. Germline V lookup: CDR1 SGHRS, CDR2 YFSETQ. The ends lost 2 bases at V and 0 bases at J; junction bases unmatched: 12. The CDR3 is CASSFRRVGLVSTDTQYF. The CDR3 region has the DNA TGCGCCAGCAGCTTCAGGAGGGTAGGACTAGTTAGCACAGATACGCAGTATTTT.

The rearrangement joins TRBV28 to TRBJ1-1; D gene unclear. Looked up from germline, CDR1 is MDHEN and CDR2 is SYDVKM. This CDR3 is built from 15 residues. V was cut by 6 bases and J by 4 bases, with 18 bases left in between. CDR3 region: CASRSDSDWGTEAFF. CDR3 sequence (DNA): TGTGCCAGCAGGTCGGACTCCGACTGGGGCACTGAAGCTTTCTTT.

In its sample, this clone was seen a few times. V is TRBV10-3 and J is TRBJ1-2; perhaps TRBD1 as D (5 bases). The CDR3 loop spans 16 amino acids. Trimming removed 0 bases at V and 0 bases at J, with 11 bases between. Germline V gene sequence: CDR1 ENHRY, CDR2 SYGVKD. CDR3 coding DNA: TGTGCCATCAGTGAGTCGAATACAGGAACTAACTATGGCTACACCTTC. It encodes CAISESNTGTNYGYTF.

The chain has TRBV28 and TRBJ1-1; D call uncertain. The germline CDR1 and CDR2 sequences are MDHEN and SYDVKM. Trimming stripped 5 bases from V and 1 base from J, with 17 bases between. This CDR3 spans 16 amino acids. The DNA for the CDR3 is TGTGCCAGCAGTCCGATCTACCGGGTCCAGAACACTGAAGCTTTCTTT. The encoded protein is CASSPIYRVQNTEAFF.

This clone was seen once. The V gene is TRBV9, the J gene TRBJ2-7; D is unclear. V gave up 0 bases and J gave up 0 bases, with 13 bases separating them. This CDR3 region has 16 residues. Per germline, CDR1 SGDLS and CDR2 YYNGEE. CDR3 DNA: TGTGCCAGCAGCGTAGGAGTAGCCGCCCGCTCCTACGAGCAGTACTTC. Amino acids: CASSVGVAARSYEQYF.